This TCR beta chain was found in a study of CD8 T cells in ankylosing spondylitis. Overall study results and limits: Reportedly, significant enrichment of disease-linked clones occurred in matched ankylosing spondylitis synovial fluid. Several of the motif variants were reported before in synovial fluid and blood from reactive arthritis. Apparently characteristic of ankylosing spondylitis blood was a TCR beta motif (about eight highly homologous variants). Peripheral blood samples showed relatively rare disease-linked clones, and these clones were CD8+.

Comments on this clonotype: Its specificity is unknown.

The TCR beta libraries were generated through quantitative 5'-RACE incorporating molecular barcodes. TCRdb redid the calling of the 5' RACE reads with MiXCR, one entry per CDR3 protein. The table includes 670,000 or so distinct CDR3 sequences, around 20% detected once. The sequence was collected from a male donor with ankylosing spondylitis. The sample taken for sequencing was blood, either unsorted or a sorted T cell fraction (not recorded which).

The CDR3 loop is CASSPTGNPLVEQYF. CDR3 DNA sequence: TGCGCCAGCAGCCCGACAGGGAATCCTCTCGTCGAGCAGTACTTC. The rearrangement joins TRBV5-1 to TRBJ2-7, with 7 bases aligning to TRBD1. The ends lost 4 bases at V and 6 bases at J; junction bases unmatched: 13. The CDR3 has 15 residues. From germline, CDR1 is SGHRS and CDR2 YFSETQ.